This is a list of T cell receptor beta chains from one sample in a study of cytomegalovirus exposure and HLA in healthy donors. The repertoire was sequenced with immunoSEQ multiplex PCR; TCRdb's copy has only in-frame clones and lacks some. The sample consists of about 98,000 clones, 70% to 80% of them appearing once. Sequenced material: PBMCs. These receptors originate from a man younger than 35 in good health and CMV-seropositive. The CDR3 runs from the conserved cysteine through the conserved F or W. The D gene is left open where the match is weak.

j_gene | v_gene | d_gene | len | CDR3aa
TRBJ1-2 | TRBV7-2 | NA | 14 | CASSLAWGMDGYTF
TRBJ2-2 | TRBV5-4 | TRBD2 | 14 | CASSLAGATGELFF
TRBJ2-1 | TRBV19 | NA | 14 | CASSIRSTGYEQFF
TRBJ1-1 | TRBV28 | TRBD1 | 14 | CASRRQGAVTEAFF
TRBJ2-3 | TRBV5-4 | NA | 16 | CASSSSGGGGTDTQYF
TRBJ2-7 | TRBV27 | TRBD1 | 16 | CASRQTLRTGRHEQYF
TRBJ2-5 | TRBV18 | NA | 13 | CASSPGQQETQYF
TRBJ2-7 | TRBV5-1 | TRBD2 | 17 | CASSLGSSGGGSYEQYF
TRBJ2-1 | TRBV5-1 | TRBD1 | 15 | CASSLNRGPYNEQFF
TRBJ2-7 | TRBV7-3 | NA | 14 | CASSATSLSYEQYF
TRBJ2-2 | TRBV7-3 | TRBD1 | 17 | CASSLTRDRVNTGELFF
TRBJ2-7 | TRBV19 | TRBD1 | 16 | CASSDRVSASPYEQYF
TRBJ2-3 | TRBV19 | NA | 13 | CASSISVTDTQYF
TRBJ1-1 | TRBV25-1 | TRBD1 | 15 | CASSKAGQGVAEAFF
TRBJ2-7 | TRBV6-5 | TRBD1 | 14 | CASRATGSSYEQYF